A single sample is the source of the 32 T cell receptor beta chains below, sequenced in a study of shared clonotypes between healthy human individuals (dated by TCRdb to the early 2020s). The library was built by means of the immunoSEQ multiplex PCR assay. The table was pulled from immuneACCESS by TCRdb, which kept in-frame rearrangements only. Such tables lose some clones; where checked, under half of the loss comes from unresolved V genes, and the rest has no known cause. The sample profile shows roughly 1,000,000 clones; about four fifths of them were found once. The ten biggest clones cover more than 0.45% of the sample. The sequenced sample was memory CD4+ T cells from PBMCs. The cell subset or site label of this sample denotes: CD45RA-negative fraction. These receptors were taken from a man between 18 and 35 years old in good health. Some clones in this sample may be carry-over from other donors' samples.

This clone was seen once. This chain uses TRBV7-2 with TRBJ2-1; 11 nucleotides match TRBD2. Germline V gene sequence: CDR1 SGHTA, CDR2 FQGNSA. The CDR3 length is 19 residues. V shed 5 bases and J 0 bases; nucleotides not matched to a gene: 12. The CDR3 nucleotides read TGTGCCAGCAGCGGAATGGGTAGCGGGAGGGCCGGCTCCTACAATGAGCAGTTCTTC. This sequence encodes CASSGMGSGRAGSYNEQFF. The whole variable domain, remainder taken from reference TRBV7-2 and TRBJ2-1, is GAGVSQSPSNKVTEKGKDVELRCDPISGHTALYWYRQSLGQGLEFLIYFQGNSAPDKSGLPSDRFSAERTGGSVSTLTIQRTQQEDSAVYLCASSGMGSGRAGSYNEQFFGPGTRLTVL.

This clone was picked up one time. The gene calls are TRBV7-2 and TRBJ1-5; perhaps TRBD1 as D (6 bases). The V end lost 6 bases, the J end lost 6 bases, and 18 bases lay between the germline ends. This CDR3 comprises 15 residues. Looked up from germline, CDR1 is SGHTA and CDR2 is FQGNSA. CDR3 sequence (DNA): TGTGCCAGCAGACGAGGGGGTGATAACGTTCAGCCCCAGCATTTT. Translation gives CASRRGGDNVQPQHF.

V and J are TRBV14 and TRBJ2-4, with D perhaps being TRBD1 or TRBD2 (6 bases each). The CDR3 sequence is 17 residues long. The germline V gene encodes CDR1 SGHDN and CDR2 FVKESK. V lost 2 bases and J 5 bases, leaving 19 bases between the germline ends. The CDR3 DNA sequence: TGTGCCAGCAGCCAAAGAACGCTATACAGGGAGGAAAACATTCAGTACTTC. It translates to CASSQRTLYREENIQYF.

This clone appeared once. The V call is TRBV11-2, the J call TRBJ2-5, with 8 positions matching TRBD2. This CDR3 is built from 15 residues. Germline V gives CDR1 SGHAT, CDR2 FQNNGV. The ends lost 2 bases at V and 3 bases at J; junction bases unmatched: 5. The CDR3 sequence is CASSLSGTREETQYF. The CDR3 DNA reads TGTGCCAGCAGCTTAAGCGGGACTAGGGAAGAGACCCAGTACTTC.

The chain is built from TRBV4-1 and TRBJ2-5, with D perhaps given as TRBD1 or TRBD2 (5 bases each). Germline CDR1 and CDR2: MGHRA and YSYEKL. Between the trimmed V and J ends, which lost 1 base and 6 bases, there was a span of 9 bases. CDR3 length: 13 amino acids. CDR3 residues: CASSQGGEKTQYF. The CDR3 DNA is TGCGCCAGCAGCCAAGGAGGGGAAAAGACCCAGTACTTC.

This clone was seen only a few times. This rearrangement joins TRBV7-9 to TRBJ1-2; D is ambiguous. The CDR3 extends over 15 amino acids. Germline CDR1 is SEHNR and CDR2 is FQNEAQ (reference sequence). V lost 3 bases and J lost 8, with 19 bases in between. CDR3 residues: CASSFEGRALGGYTF. DNA of the CDR3: TGTGCCAGCAGCTTCGAAGGCCGGGCCTTGGGAGGCTACACCTTC.

This clone was seen only once. The V gene is TRBV7-3, the J gene TRBJ2-7; no clear D. This CDR3 has 15 residues. CDR1 is SGHTA, CDR2 FQGTGA, per germline. Trimming took off 2 bases at V and 0 bases at J, with 11 bases between the two ends. As DNA, the CDR3 is TGTGCCAGCAGCTTACTCGCGGTCAGCTCCTACGAGCAGTACTTC. Protein: CASSLLAVSSYEQYF.

In its sample, this clone was seen a few times. The chain links TRBV29-1 to TRBJ1-2, with 8 nucleotides matching TRBD1. This CDR3 has 14 residues. Germline V gives CDR1 SQVTM, CDR2 ANQGSEA. V was clipped by 4 bases and J by 5 bases; unmatched bases: 9. CDR3 sequence reads: CSVVPDRALYGYTF. CDR3 sequence (DNA): TGCAGCGTTGTCCCGGACAGGGCTCTGTATGGCTACACCTTC.

The V call is TRBV29-1, the J call TRBJ1-5, with D possibly matching TRBD1 (5 bases). This CDR3 region has 14 residues. Germline CDR1 SQVTM, CDR2 ANQGSEA. V lost 1 base and J lost 2, with 9 bases in between. CDR3 sequence (DNA): TGCAGCGTTGAAGTGGGGGGACGCAATCAGCCCCAGCATTTT. The encoded protein is CSVEVGGRNQPQHF.

As for this clone: Other DNA sequences from this sample encode an identical CDR3 as well. This chain uses TRBV7-2 with TRBJ1-2; no definite D call. CDR1 is SGHTA, CDR2 FQGNSA, per germline. The V and J ends lost 1 base and 1 base respectively, with 7 bases between them. The CDR3 length is 14 residues. CDR3 sequence: CASSLVGSNYGYTF. The CDR3 DNA reads as TGTGCCAGCAGCTTAGTGGGCAGTAACTATGGCTACACCTTC.

This clone appeared many times. Additional DNA sequences in this sample encode the identical CDR3. This CDR3 is CASSRRTATNEKLFF. Here the CDR3 DNA reads TGTGCCAGCAGTCGTAGGACAGCAACTAATGAAAAACTGTTTTTT. V gene TRBV27 combines with J gene TRBJ1-4, with TRBD1 as a possible D gene (6 bases). This CDR3 is built from 15 residues. The V end lost 5 bases, the J end lost 0 bases, and 10 bases lay between the germline ends. Germline V gene lookup returns CDR1 MNHEY and CDR2 SMNVEV (reference sequence).

The J gene is TRBJ2-7, the V gene TRBV6-5, with 9 bases that match TRBD1. Per the germline V gene, CDR1 is MNHEY and CDR2 is SVGAGI. CDR3 size: 14 residues. The V and J ends lost 2 bases and 3 bases, in that order; junction bases with no gene match: 2. DNA for the CDR3: TGTGCCAGCAGTTACGGGACAGGGATCTACGAGCAGTACTTC. Residues: CASSYGTGIYEQYF.

The chain employs TRBV29-1 and TRBJ1-1, with 9 bases matching TRBD1. The germline gives CDR1 SQVTM, CDR2 ANQGSEA. This CDR3 contains 12 residues. After removal of 7 bases from V and 5 bases from J, the junction contained 5 bases not matched to a gene. The CDR3 spells CSAGQGWTEAFF. DNA for the CDR3: TGCAGCGCCGGACAGGGGTGGACTGAAGCTTTCTTT.

The chain couples TRBV29-1 to TRBJ2-3; possibly TRBD2 for D (5 bases). Trimming shortened V by 6 bases and J by 2 bases, and 18 bases separated the two germline ends. The CDR3 loop spans 15 amino acids. CDR1 SQVTM and CDR2 ANQGSEA come from the germline V gene. CDR3 in DNA: TGCAGCGTCGCTCGGACGGGATTTACCACAGATACGCAGTATTTT. This translates into CSVARTGFTTDTQYF.

The J gene is TRBJ2-2, the V gene TRBV7-6; weak D call: TRBD1 (5 bases). Germline V gives CDR1 SGHVS, CDR2 FNYEAQ. V was pared by 3 bases and J by 2 bases, with 7 bases between. The CDR3 totals 14 residues. The CDR3 reads CASSFRGNTGELFF. The CDR3 DNA is TGTGCCAGCAGCTTTAGGGGCAACACCGGGGAGCTGTTTTTT.

The chain couples TRBV5-5 to TRBJ2-7; D unclear. Germline values: CDR1 SGHKS, CDR2 YYEKEE (reference sequence). Between the trimmed V and J ends, which lost 0 bases and 6 bases, there was a span of 10 bases. CDR3 length: 13 amino acids. This CDR3 is CASSLEWVSEQYF. CDR3 DNA sequence: TGTGCCAGCAGCTTGGAATGGGTGAGCGAGCAGTACTTC.

To note about this clone: Germline is not matched at one junction end, which may reflect a read error. This chain's CDR3 is CASSYHTGQGRPRF. CDR3 in DNA: TGTGCCAGCAGTTATCATACGGGACAGGGCAGACCCCGTTTT. J is TRBJ1-4 and V is TRBV28; TRBD1 agrees at 9 bases. The germline CDR1 and CDR2 sequences are MDHEN and SYDVKM. CDR3 length: 14 amino acids.

The rearrangement uses TRBV6-1 and TRBJ1-2; a weak D match, TRBD1 (5 bases). The CDR3 sequence is 14 residues long. Germline V gene data show CDR1 as MNHNS and CDR2 as SASEGT. The ends were cut back, 6 bases at V and 5 bases at J, with 16 bases in the middle. The CDR3 region is CASSKAGGAYGYTF. CDR3 coding DNA: TGTGCCAGCAGCAAAGCGGGGGGAGCGTATGGCTACACCTTC.

This chain connects TRBV6-5 to TRBJ1-5; 9 bases map to TRBD1. The CDR3 extends over 14 amino acids. From germline, CDR1 is MNHEY and CDR2 SVGAGI. With 7 bases clipped from V and 4 bases from J, the junction kept 5 bases outside the gene matches. The CDR3 DNA reads as TGTGCCAGCAAAGGGACAGGGAAAAATCAGCCCCAGCATTTT. It is translated as CASKGTGKNQPQHF.

This clone has a count of ten or more. The V and J genes are TRBV2 and TRBJ2-2; D possibly matches TRBD1 or TRBD2 (5 bases each). Between the trimmed V and J ends, which lost 3 bases and 4 bases, there was a span of 12 bases. This CDR3 comprises 15 residues. Germline V gene sequence: CDR1 SNHLY, CDR2 FYNNEI. CDR3: CASSDWGRGTGELFF. The CDR3 DNA reads as TGTGCCAGCAGTGATTGGGGGAGAGGCACCGGGGAGCTGTTTTTT.

This clone was counted between two and nine times. V and J are TRBV28 and TRBJ1-2; D call uncertain. Germline V gives CDR1 MDHEN, CDR2 SYDVKM. CDR3 length: 11 amino acids. V was pared by 7 bases and J by 4 bases, with 7 bases between. DNA for the CDR3: TGTGCCAGCACCCTGGGCTATGGCTACACCTTC. Residues: CASTLGYGYTF.

The V and J genes are TRBV5-1 and TRBJ2-2; D call uncertain. The V and J ends lost 0 bases and 0 bases respectively, with 9 bases between them. This CDR3 region has 16 residues. From germline, CDR1 is SGHRS and CDR2 YFSETQ. The CDR3 reads CASSLAVLTNTGELFF. As DNA, the CDR3 is TGCGCCAGCAGCTTGGCAGTCCTAACGAACACCGGGGAGCTGTTTTTT.

V usage is TRBV5-5 and J usage is TRBJ1-2, with 8 bases lining up with TRBD1. The V segment lost 4 bases and the J segment 0 bases; nucleotides outside the gene matches: 5. This CDR3 spans 15 amino acids. Per the germline V gene, CDR1 is SGHKS and CDR2 is YYEKEE (reference sequence). Here the CDR3 DNA reads TGTGCCAGCAGCCCCCCGGGACAGGCTAACTATGGCTACACCTTC. As protein: CASSPPGQANYGYTF.

Remarks on this clone: The sample carries other DNA sequences with the same CDR3. The rearrangement links TRBV5-1 to TRBJ1-2, with D hard to call. CDR3 size: 14 residues. The germline V gene has CDR1 SGHRS and CDR2 YFSETQ. V lost 3 bases and J lost 2, with 11 bases in between. The CDR3 DNA sequence: TGCGCCAGCAGCTCCTCGACGGGGAACTATGGCTACACCTTC. It specifies CASSSSTGNYGYTF.

The sample holds a few counts of this clone. The rearrangement joins TRBV9 to TRBJ2-1; possible D gene TRBD2, 6 bases. V was shortened by 2 bases and J by 4 bases, with 19 bases between the two germline ends. This CDR3 has 17 residues. Germline V CDR1 and CDR2: SGDLS, YYNGEE. The CDR3 DNA reads TGTGCCAGCAGCGTTAGTGTAGGAGGCGGGACGTACAATGAGCAGTTCTTC. Its translation: CASSVSVGGGTYNEQFF.

V usage is TRBV5-1 and J usage is TRBJ2-7; 11 bases are shared with TRBD2. This CDR3 spans 14 amino acids. The J segment lost 6 bases and the V segment lost 4 bases, leaving 6 bases of the junction unmatched. Germline V lookup: CDR1 SGHRS, CDR2 YFSETQ. The CDR3 loop is CASSKTSGSGEQYF. CDR3 nucleotide sequence: TGCGCCAGCAGCAAAACTAGCGGGAGTGGCGAGCAGTACTTC.

This clone was picked up a small number of times. The sample contains more than one DNA sequence encoding this CDR3. The chain combines TRBV27 with TRBJ2-5; D is uncertain. CDR3 length: 13 amino acids. The germline gives CDR1 MNHEY, CDR2 SMNVEV (reference sequence). V was clipped by 0 bases and J by 5 bases, with 7 bases between them. This chain's CDR3 is CASSLSSWETQYF. The DNA for the CDR3 is TGTGCCAGCAGTTTATCGAGCTGGGAGACCCAGTACTTC.

J is TRBJ2-1 and V is TRBV5-1, with D unclear. The V and J ends lost 0 bases and 6 bases respectively, with 10 bases between them. Germline V gene sequence: CDR1 SGHRS, CDR2 YFSETQ. CDR3 size: 14 residues. The CDR3 DNA sequence: TGCGCCAGCAGCTTGGGCAGTCCTGGCAATGAGCAGTTCTTC. Protein sequence: CASSLGSPGNEQFF.

This rearrangement joins TRBV7-3 to TRBJ2-3; 11 bases are a match to TRBD1. Germline V lookup: CDR1 SGHTA, CDR2 FQGTGA. The CDR3 is 14 residues long. V lost 4 bases and J lost 4; bases outside the gene matches: 1. CDR3 protein: CASSSGQGADTQYF. DNA for the CDR3: TGTGCCAGCAGCTCGGGACAGGGGGCAGATACGCAGTATTTT.

Only one count was recorded for this clone. The chain links TRBV6-1 to TRBJ1-2; D unresolved. The V end was cut by 6 bases, the J end by 2 bases, with 7 bases between. This CDR3 spans 12 amino acids. CDR1 and CDR2 from the germline V gene are MNHNS and SASEGT. CDR3 residues: CASRRANYGYTF. CDR3 sequence (DNA): TGTGCCAGCAGGCGGGCCAACTATGGCTACACCTTC.

The chain uses TRBV7-9 and TRBJ2-1; 8 bases are a match to TRBD2. Trimming removed 5 bases from V and 8 bases from J; junction bases left unmatched: 14. Germline V gives CDR1 SEHNR, CDR2 FQNEAQ (reference sequence). This CDR3 spans 16 amino acids. CDR3 sequence: CASSTRHGLALYEQFF. For the CDR3, the DNA is TGTGCCAGCAGCACCCGGCACGGACTAGCATTATATGAGCAGTTCTTC. Looking up the rest from reference TRBV7-9 and TRBJ2-1 gives the full variable domain: DTGVSQNPRHKITKRGQNVTFRCDPISEHNRLYWYRQTLGQGPEFLTYFQNEAQLEKSRLLSDRFSAERPKGSFSTLEIQRTEQGDSAMYLCASSTRHGLALYEQFFGPGTRLTVL.

This chain joins TRBV18 and TRBJ2-1, with D unresolved. The V gene's germline CDR1 is KGHSH and CDR2 LQKENI. Trimming removed 3 bases at V and 0 bases at J, with 12 bases between. The CDR3 is 16 amino acids. The CDR3 sequence is CASSPARSPSYNEQFF. CDR3 nucleotide sequence: TGTGCCAGCTCACCTGCCCGATCGCCCTCCTACAATGAGCAGTTCTTC.